This TCR beta chain was observed in a study of Graves' ophthalmopathy and Graves' hyperthyroidism. The length of the CDR3 is 13 residues. Germline lookup yields CDR1 SGHAT and CDR2 FQDESV (reference sequence). Notes on the study in general: In blood, most expanded thyroid clonotypes above 0.001 frequency were also detected.

The sequenced template was RNA, covering the TCR beta CDR3 region. The authors performed first-round RT-PCR with HTBI primers and then a second-round multiplex PCR. TCRdb re-analysed the multiplex PCR reads in MiXCR, keeping a single row per CDR3 protein. The sample has about 660,000 distinct CDR3 sequences; approximately 39% are singletons. A remark on this clonotype: Its target is not known. A read error may be the cause here, since a much bigger clone is one base away.

Sequenced input: peripheral blood. The sequence derives from an adult man with Graves' ophthalmopathy. The rearrangement links TRBV11-1 to TRBJ1-1; no clear D gene. This CDR3 reads CVSSPYTNTEAFF. The DNA for the CDR3 is TGTGTCAGCAGCCCCTATACGAACACTGAAGCTTTCTTT.